The 19 T cell receptor beta chains reported below all come from one sample, sequenced in a study of beta chain features in type 1 diabetes. cDNA synthesis used the whole RNA isolate, giving expressed TCRB sequences. TCRdb keeps only in-frame clones here, not all; method: immunoSEQ multiplex PCR. The repertoire holds 250,000 or so clones, with just over 20% as singletons. Study-level results: People with Type 1 diabetes carried modestly yet significantly shorter TCRB CDR3s in all four CD4+ subsets.

No antigen is known for these receptors. Sequencing used naive CD4+ T cells from blood. The source of these receptors is a middle-aged woman with type 1 diabetes.

This clone was picked up a small number of times. At the DNA level, this CDR3 is encoded by other sequences in the same sample as well. The chain is built from TRBV5-6 and TRBJ2-7, with no clear D. CDR1 and CDR2 (germline): SGHDT, YYEEEE. Deletions cut 3 bases from V and 3 bases from J, with 4 bases between. The CDR3 sequence is 11 residues long. CDR3 protein: CASSSSYEQYF. CDR3 DNA sequence: TGTGCCAGCAGCTCCAGCTACGAGCAGTACTTC.

The chain uses TRBV18 and TRBJ2-7; possible D gene TRBD2, 5 bases. The CDR3 runs 14 residues. Trimming took 1 base from V and 5 from J, leaving 12 bases between them. Germline-derived CDR1 and CDR2 are KGHSH and LQKENI. The DNA of the CDR3 is TGTGCCAGCTCACCACACCCTAGTAGCGACGAGCAGTACTTC. Amino acid sequence: CASSPHPSSDEQYF. The full variable domain, completed using reference TRBV18 and TRBJ2-7, is NAGVMQNPRHLVRRRGQEARLRCSPMKGHSHVYWYRQLPEEGLKFMVYLQKENIIDESGMPKERFSAEFPKEGPSILRIQQVVRGDSAAYFCASSPHPSSDEQYFGPGTRLTVT.

The sample holds a few counts of this clone. The V call is TRBV9, the J call TRBJ2-1, with TRBD2 matching 11 bases. Germline V gives CDR1 SGDLS, CDR2 YYNGEE. There are 16 residues in the CDR3. V lost 0 bases, J lost 6 bases, and 5 bases stayed unmatched. CDR3 DNA: TGTGCCAGCAGCGTAGACCCTAGCGGGAGGTCCAATGAGCAGTTCTTC. It specifies CASSVDPSGRSNEQFF.

V and J are TRBV7-9 and TRBJ1-1, with no clear D. The germline V and J ends were trimmed by 5 bases and 0 bases, with 13 bases remaining between them. Looked up from germline, CDR1 is SEHNR and CDR2 is FQNEAQ (reference sequence). CDR3 length equals 15 residues. As DNA, the CDR3 is TGTGCCAGCAGCGGGCTAAGTCCAATGAACACTGAAGCTTTCTTT. Translating it yields CASSGLSPMNTEAFF.

The J gene is TRBJ1-5, the V gene TRBV4-3; D unresolved. V lost 1 base and J lost 0, with 10 bases in between. The germline gives CDR1 LGHNA, CDR2 YSLEER. This CDR3 has 16 residues. The CDR3 nucleotides are TGCGCCAGCAGCCAAGCACCGGTACCTAGCAATCAGCCCCAGCATTTT. Amino acid sequence: CASSQAPVPSNQPQHF.

The chain employs TRBV5-4 and TRBJ2-1, with 10 bases that match TRBD2. Germline V gene lookup returns CDR1 SGHNT and CDR2 YYREEE (reference sequence). The CDR3 totals 15 residues. The trim removed 2 bases at V and 10 bases at J, leaving 9 bases unmatched. DNA of the CDR3: TGTGCCAGCAGCTTCGGCTCTAGCGGGAGACAGGAGCAGTTCTTC. This translates into CASSFGSSGRQEQFF.

This clone came up a few times. The genes are TRBV15 and TRBJ2-3, with D perhaps matching TRBD2 (7 bases). Trimming took off 5 bases at V and 6 bases at J, with 15 bases between the two ends. Germline-derived CDR1 and CDR2 are LNHNV and YYDKDF (reference sequence). The CDR3 length is 14 residues. CDR3 sequence: CATSGGQGGDTQYF. CDR3 sequence (DNA): TGTGCCACCAGCGGGGGCCAGGGAGGGGATACGCAGTATTTT. Together with reference TRBV15 and TRBJ2-3, the CDR3 gives the full variable domain: DAMVIQNPRYQVTQFGKPVTLSCSQTLNHNVMYWYQQKSSQAPKLLFHYYDKDFNNEADTPDNFQSRRPNTSFCFLDIRSPGLGDTAMYLCATSGGQGGDTQYFGPGTRLTVL.

The chain has TRBV7-8 and TRBJ2-1, with 7 bases aligning to TRBD2. The CDR3 loop spans 15 amino acids. Trimming took 4 bases from V and 9 from J; bases not matched to a gene: 12. In germline, CDR1 is SGHVS, CDR2 FQNEAQ. The CDR3: CASSYRWRESGEQFF. The CDR3 nucleotides are TGTGCCAGCAGCTATCGTTGGCGGGAGTCGGGTGAGCAGTTCTTC. The variable domain in full, with the rest retrieved from reference TRBV7-8 and TRBJ2-1, is GAGVSQSPRYKVAKRGQDVALRCDPISGHVSLFWYQQALGQGPEFLTYFQNEAQLDKSGLPSDRFFAERPEGSVSTLKIQRTQQEDSAVYLCASSYRWRESGEQFFGPGTRLTVL.

This clone was picked up a small number of times. The V call is TRBV2, the J call TRBJ1-4; D is perhaps TRBD1 (5 bases). The CDR3 has 14 residues. Germline CDR1 SNHLY, CDR2 FYNNEI. Trimming removed 2 bases from V and 8 bases from J, with 12 bases in between. The CDR3 spells CASSEPAGNEKLFF. DNA for the CDR3: TGTGCCAGCAGTGAACCCGCAGGGAACGAAAAACTGTTTTTT.

This clone was seen a handful of times. The rearrangement uses TRBV5-4 and TRBJ1-1; D call uncertain. V lost 3 bases and J 7 bases, leaving 19 bases between the germline ends. From germline, CDR1 is SGHNT and CDR2 YYREEE (reference sequence). The CDR3 runs 15 residues. CDR3 coding DNA: TGTGCCAGCAGCTCGTTGGGCCTAACCAGTGGTGAAGCTTTCTTT. It yields the protein CASSSLGLTSGEAFF. The variable domain in full, completed from reference TRBV5-4 and TRBJ1-1, reads ETGVTQSPTHLIKTRGQQVTLRCSSQSGHNTVSWYQQALGQGPQFIFQYYREEENGRGNFPPRFSGLQFPNYSSELNVNALELDDSALYLCASSSLGLTSGEAFFGQGTRLTVV.

Only a few counts were recorded for this clone. V usage is TRBV29-1 and J usage is TRBJ1-4; perhaps TRBD1 as D (6 bases). Trimming removed 4 bases at V and 6 bases at J, with 9 bases between. The CDR3 runs to 12 residues. Germline lookup yields CDR1 SQVTM and CDR2 ANQGSEA. The CDR3 DNA follows: TGCAGCGTTGGGGGGCCGGATGAAAAACTGTTTTTT. Translating it yields CSVGGPDEKLFF.

This clone has more than one count but fewer than ten. The CDR3 DNA follows: TGTGCCAGCAGAGTGGGGACAAATTACCTCTACGAGCAGTACTTC. Its protein is CASRVGTNYLYEQYF. This rearrangement joins TRBV5-6 to TRBJ2-7; tentatively, D is TRBD1 (6 bases). The CDR3 spans 15 residues. Germline lookup yields CDR1 SGHDT and CDR2 YYEEEE. With 5 bases removed from V and 3 bases from J, the gap between germline ends came to 18 bases.

V usage is TRBV7-9 and J usage is TRBJ2-3, with D possibly matching TRBD1 (6 bases). The CDR3 is 14 residues long. Per the germline V gene, CDR1 is SEHNR and CDR2 is FQNEAQ (reference sequence). With 3 bases removed from V and 2 bases from J, the gap between germline ends came to 9 bases. In nucleotides, the CDR3 is TGTGCCAGCAGCTTGGACAGAGTCACAGATACGCAGTATTTT. This encodes CASSLDRVTDTQYF.

This clone was observed a handful of times. The CDR3 reads CASSQDEMGTSFSYEQYF. The CDR3 region has the DNA TGTGCCAGCAGCCAAGATGAGATGGGGACTAGCTTCTCCTACGAGCAGTACTTC. The chain is built from TRBV4-2 and TRBJ2-7; 9 nucleotides line up with TRBD2. The length of the CDR3 is 18 residues. The V gene end was trimmed by 0 bases and the J gene end by 0 bases; junction bases not matched to a gene: 9. From germline, CDR1 is LGHNA and CDR2 YNFKEQ.

In its sample, this clone was seen a few times. This chain connects TRBV9 to TRBJ2-2; 9 bases match TRBD1. CDR3 length equals 16 residues. Germline lookup yields CDR1 SGDLS and CDR2 YYNGEE. Losses at the gene ends were 4 bases for V and 7 bases for J; bases not matched to a gene: 11. The CDR3 DNA reads as TGTGCCAGCAGCCCGCGACAGGGGGTCTTCGTCGGGGAGCTGTTTTTT. It is translated as CASSPRQGVFVGELFF. The variable domain in full, completed from reference TRBV9 and TRBJ2-2, reads DSGVTQTPKHLITATGQRVTLRCSPRSGDLSVYWYQQSLDQGLQFLIQYYNGEERAKGNILERFSAQQFPDLHSELNLSSLELGDSALYFCASSPRQGVFVGELFFGEGSRLTVL.

The table lists this clone with a few counts. The chain combines TRBV9 with TRBJ2-1; TRBD2 matches 8 bases. The CDR3 totals 17 residues. CDR1 and CDR2 (germline): SGDLS, YYNGEE. Losses at the gene ends were 2 bases for V and 6 bases for J; bases not matched to a gene: 13. In nucleotides, the CDR3 is TGTGCCAGCAGCGTGACTGGGGGTAGCGGGGCCTTCAATGAGCAGTTCTTC. Its protein product is CASSVTGGSGAFNEQFF.

This clone was seen more than once but under ten times. The chain employs TRBV10-2 and TRBJ2-3; a weak D match, TRBD2 (5 bases). Trimming took 4 bases from V and 5 from J, leaving 10 bases between them. From germline, CDR1 is WSHSY and CDR2 SAAADI. CDR3 size: 13 residues. CDR3 loop: CASSVSGRDTQYF. The CDR3 coding sequence is TGCGCCAGCAGTGTCAGCGGACGAGATACGCAGTATTTT.

This clone was seen a handful of times. The chain uses TRBV5-6 and TRBJ1-2, with D unclear. Per germline, CDR1 SGHDT and CDR2 YYEEEE. V dropped 1 base and J dropped 4 bases, with 2 bases sitting between them. The CDR3 sequence is 11 residues long. CDR3 DNA: TGTGCCAGCAGCTTGCTCTATGGCTACACCTTC. This codes for CASSLLYGYTF.

This clone was seen more than once but under ten times. The chain carries TRBV7-2 and TRBJ1-5; the D gene is possibly TRBD1 (5 bases). The CDR3 is made up of 17 amino acids. With 5 bases removed from V and 0 bases from J, the gap between germline ends came to 17 bases. Germline V gives CDR1 SGHTA, CDR2 FQGNSA. CDR3 bases: TGTGCCAGCAGCCCCCGGGGGTCGGCAGATAGCAATCAGCCCCAGCATTTT. Its protein is CASSPRGSADSNQPQHF.